The 26 T cell receptor beta chains given below trace back to one sample, sequenced in a study of T cells after yellow fever vaccination. TCRdb fed the 5' RACE reads into MiXCR, producing one record per CDR3 protein. Of roughly 9,800 distinct CDR3 sequences listed, more than 4% are singletons. The sample here was PBMCs, either bulk or a sorted T-cell subset (CD4+, CD8+, memory, or dextramer-sorted; not recorded which), taken less than 16 days after the first yellow fever vaccination. These receptors all come from a man in his late teens or twenties who received the YFV17D yellow fever vaccine.

Ten or more counts support this clonotype. The CDR3 region has the DNA TGTGCCAGCAGGACAACCACCCCTCTTCCGCAGGGGGCAGGCTATGGCTACACCTTC. Translating it yields CASRTTTPLPQGAGYGYTF. The rearrangement joins TRBV6-2 or TRBV6-3 to TRBJ1-2; 8 bases are a match to TRBD1. J gave up 4 bases and V 6 bases, and 22 bases lay outside the gene matches. This CDR3 has 19 amino acids. From germline, CDR1 is MNHEY and CDR2 SVGEGT.

This clonotype was recorded many times. CDR3 nucleotides: TGTGCCAGCAGCTTAGTCGCTAGCGGGGTAAACGAGCAGTACTTC. Translating gives CASSLVASGVNEQYF. V gene TRBV7-2 combines with J gene TRBJ2-7; 9 nucleotides line up with TRBD2. V shed 1 base, J shed 5 bases, and the junction held 6 bases outside the gene matches. Germline-derived CDR1 and CDR2 are SGHTA and FQGNSA. The CDR3 is 15 amino acids. The variable domain in full, completed from reference TRBV7-2 and TRBJ2-7, reads GAGVSQSPSNKVTEKGKDVELRCDPISGHTALYWYRQSLGQGLEFLIYFQGNSAPDKSGLPSDRFSAERTGGSVSTLTIQRTQQEDSAVYLCASSLVASGVNEQYFGPGTRLTVT.

Ten or more counts support this clonotype. The chain has TRBV18 and TRBJ1-5, with a tentative D call TRBD1 (6 bases). The germline V gene encodes CDR1 KGHSH and CDR2 LQKENI. The length of the CDR3 is 14 residues. The V and J ends lost 5 bases and 5 bases respectively, with 13 bases between them. DNA of the CDR3: TGTGCCAGCTCATCCGTGACAGGAGATCAGCCCCAGCATTTT. It encodes CASSSVTGDQPQHF.

The sample holds many counts of this clonotype. The CDR3 DNA reads as TGTGCCAGCAGCTTGAGGTCCGGGGTCTCACCCCTCCACTTT. Its translation: CASSLRSGVSPLHF. This chain links TRBV11-2 with TRBJ1-6; D remains unclear. CDR1 and CDR2 from the germline V gene are SGHAT and FQNNGV. V shed 3 bases and J shed 10 bases, with 13 bases lying between them. The CDR3 consists of 14 residues.

By share of the sample, this clonotype is medium-sized. This rearrangement joins TRBV24-1 to TRBJ2-2, with no clear D. Germline V gene sequence: CDR1 KGHDR, CDR2 SFDVKD. CDR3 length equals 13 residues. V was cut by 8 bases and J by 2 bases, with 8 bases left in between. The CDR3 coding sequence is TGTGCCACCACGGAAGCTAACACCGGGGAGCTGTTTTTT. It codes for CATTEANTGELFF.

This clonotype was recorded at least ten times. The gene calls are TRBV20-1 and TRBJ1-6; 8 bases map to TRBD1. In germline, CDR1 is DFQATT, CDR2 SNEGSKA (reference sequence). This CDR3 spans 17 amino acids. J was trimmed by 0 bases and V by 2 bases; bases with no gene match: 6. The DNA of the CDR3 is TGCAGTGCTAGACCCCGGGACAGGAGCTCCTATAATTCACCCCTCCACTTT. This gives the protein CSARPRDRSSYNSPLHF.

This clonotype has a count of ten or more. The gene calls are TRBV5-1 and TRBJ2-6, with D perhaps matching TRBD2 (5 bases). This CDR3 has 16 residues. V gave up 0 bases and J gave up 2 bases, with 9 bases separating them. From germline, CDR1 is SGHRS and CDR2 YFSETQ. The chain's CDR3 is CASSLARATGANVLTF. CDR3 nucleotide sequence: TGCGCCAGCAGCTTGGCGCGGGCGACTGGGGCCAACGTCCTGACTTTC.

This clonotype ranks as medium-sized. The rearrangement links TRBV5-1 to TRBJ2-7; possibly TRBD2 for D (6 bases). V lost 1 base, J lost 0 bases, and 11 bases lay in between. The CDR3 length is 15 residues. Germline V lookup: CDR1 SGHRS, CDR2 YFSETQ. CDR3 DNA: TGCGCCAGCAGCTTGCAGGCGGGGATCTCCTACGAGCAGTACTTC. As protein: CASSLQAGISYEQYF.

This clonotype qualifies as medium-sized. The J gene is TRBJ1-4, the V gene TRBV12-3 or TRBV12-4; no firm D call. The CDR3 contains 11 residues. Trimming took off 8 bases at V and 4 bases at J, with 5 bases between the two ends. CDR3 in amino acids: CASGFNEKLFF. Here the CDR3 DNA reads TGTGCCAGCGGCTTTAATGAAAAACTGTTTTTT.

This clonotype was counted many times. This sequence joins TRBV7-2 and TRBJ1-2; maybe TRBD1 (6 bases). The germline gives CDR1 SGHTA, CDR2 FQGNSA. CDR3 length equals 15 residues. V lost 0 bases and J 5 bases, leaving 13 bases between the germline ends. The CDR3 DNA follows: TGTGCCAGCAGCTTAGCGCAGGGACAAGGGTATGGCTACACCTTC. Translation: CASSLAQGQGYGYTF.

This clonotype is judged medium-sized. The chain carries TRBV6-2 or TRBV6-3 and TRBJ2-7; D ambiguous. Germline V gene sequence: CDR1 MNHEY, CDR2 SVGEGT. CDR3 length: 13 amino acids. Trimming took 5 bases from V and 3 from J, leaving 11 bases between them. CDR3 sequence (DNA): TGTGCCAGCAGTGGAAGTACTAACTACGAGCAGTACGTC. This sequence encodes CASSGSTNYEQYV.

This chain uses TRBV2 with TRBJ1-5; D remains unclear. This CDR3 is 16 amino acids long. From germline, CDR1 is SNHLY and CDR2 FYNNEI. The ends were cut back, 6 bases at V and 6 bases at J, with 21 bases in the middle. CDR3 DNA: TGTGCCAGCAGCGGCCTTGGACGTGGGAGCCGTCAGCCCCAGCATTTT. As protein: CASSGLGRGSRQPQHF.

This clonotype is classed as medium-sized. The CDR3 protein is CASRSGATNTGELFF. CDR3 DNA: TGCGCCAGCAGGTCAGGGGCGACGAACACCGGGGAGCTGTTTTTT. The chain couples TRBV5-1 to TRBJ2-2; possibly TRBD1 for D (6 bases). CDR1 SGHRS and CDR2 YFSETQ come from the germline V gene. The CDR3 has 15 amino acids. The germline V and J ends were trimmed by 5 bases and 0 bases, with 11 bases remaining between them.

This clonotype was found many times. The CDR3: CASSSRQGPNEKLFF. The DNA for the CDR3 is TGTGCCAGCAGCTCTCGACAGGGACCTAATGAAAAACTGTTTTTT. J is TRBJ1-4 and V is TRBV5-4; 7 bases map to TRBD1. V trimming: 3 bases; J trimming: 3 bases; junction bases outside the gene matches: 5. This CDR3 has 15 residues. Germline values: CDR1 SGHNT, CDR2 YYREEE (reference sequence).

In this sample, this clonotype turned up many times. V gene TRBV6-5 combines with J gene TRBJ2-5, with TRBD2 matching 7 bases. There are 16 residues in the CDR3. V lost 1 base, J lost 5 bases, and 10 bases stayed unmatched. Germline V gene data show CDR1 as MNHEY and CDR2 as SVGAGI. The CDR3 nucleotides are TGTGCCAGCAGTTACTTGAGCGCGGGGGAGGGGGAGACCCAGTACTTC. Its protein product is CASSYLSAGEGETQYF.

This clonotype was seen at least ten times. The chain uses TRBV20-1 and TRBJ1-2; D not certain. The length of the CDR3 is 15 residues. V was cut by 4 bases and J by 6 bases, with 21 bases left in between. Germline CDR1 and CDR2: DFQATT and SNEGSKA (reference sequence). The CDR3 DNA reads TGCAGTGCTACAACTCCGGACGGAGGAAGTCATGGCTACACCTTC. Residues: CSATTPDGGSHGYTF.

This clonotype is deemed medium-sized (0.01 to 0.1%). The chain carries TRBV5-1 and TRBJ1-1, with D tentatively TRBD1 (5 bases). Trimming cost V 0 bases and J 3 bases, with 9 bases left between them. The CDR3 is 14 residues long. CDR1 SGHRS and CDR2 YFSETQ come from the germline V gene. The CDR3 here is CASSLEGEYTEAFF. CDR3 DNA: TGCGCCAGCAGCTTGGAAGGGGAGTACACTGAAGCTTTCTTT.

This clonotype was counted ten times or more. The chain uses TRBV4-3 and TRBJ2-2, with 9 nucleotides matching TRBD2. The V gene end was trimmed by 1 base and the J gene end by 6 bases; junction bases not matched to a gene: 9. The CDR3 has 17 amino acids. Looked up from germline, CDR1 is LGHNA and CDR2 is YSLEER. The CDR3, as DNA: TGCGCCAGCAGCCAAGCCGGGCGGGGGGGCCGGTCCGGGGAGCTGTTTTTT. Protein: CASSQAGRGGRSGELFF.

This clonotype counts as medium-sized. This rearrangement joins TRBV6-2 or TRBV6-3 to TRBJ2-7; 9 nucleotides match TRBD1. Germline V gives CDR1 MNHEY, CDR2 SVGEGT. The CDR3 loop spans 17 amino acids. V lost 6 bases, J lost 3 bases, and 15 bases stayed unmatched. The CDR3, as DNA: TGTGCCAGCAGCCTCCCGGGACAGGGCCACTCGAGCTACGAGCAGTACGTC. This sequence encodes CASSLPGQGHSSYEQYV.

In its sample, this clonotype ranks as medium-sized. The chain uses TRBV4-2 and TRBJ1-2; 8 bases map to TRBD1. Germline CDR1 LGHNA, CDR2 YNFKEQ. Trimming cost V 5 bases and J 2 bases; bases outside gene matches: 13. The CDR3 is 17 residues long. DNA of the CDR3: TGTGCCAGCAGCACCCTGACAGGGGCCAGGGGCAACTATGGCTACACCTTC. Protein sequence: CASSTLTGARGNYGYTF.

By share, this clonotype ranks as medium-sized. The chain is built from TRBV5-4 and TRBJ2-1; tentative D call: TRBD1 (6 bases). The germline V gene has CDR1 SGHNT and CDR2 YYREEE (reference sequence). This CDR3 is 15 amino acids long. With 2 bases removed from V and 3 bases from J, the gap between germline ends came to 12 bases. The CDR3 reads CASSLGQGSYNEQFF. The CDR3 DNA reads as TGTGCCAGCAGCTTAGGGCAGGGGAGCTACAATGAGCAGTTCTTC.

This clonotype came up many times. This sequence joins TRBV7-9 and TRBJ2-7, with D perhaps TRBD2 (5 bases). V was clipped by 7 bases and J by 5 bases, with 18 bases between them. CDR3 length: 14 residues. Germline V CDR1 and CDR2: SEHNR, FQNEAQ (reference sequence). The CDR3 bases are TGTGCCAGCACCCTCTCGGAGGCTAGCCACGAGCAGTACTTC. Protein product: CASTLSEASHEQYF.

This clonotype was picked up many times. This chain connects TRBV7-2 to TRBJ2-3; D is uncertain. V lost 3 bases and J lost 0, with 7 bases in between. Germline CDR1 reads SGHTA; CDR2 reads FQGNSA. This CDR3 contains 14 residues. The CDR3 coding sequence is TGTGCCAGCAGCTTCATTGTCAGCACAGATACGCAGTATTTT. Translating it yields CASSFIVSTDTQYF.

This clonotype was seen repeatedly, ten times or more. The chain couples TRBV24-1 to TRBJ2-5; D is unclear. The CDR3 is 16 residues long. The V end was cut by 2 bases, the J end by 1 base, with 13 bases between. CDR1 is KGHDR and CDR2 is SFDVKD in the germline V gene. DNA of the CDR3: TGTGCCACCAGTGATTCGCGTACCGGCGGCCAAGAGACCCAGTACTTC. As protein: CATSDSRTGGQETQYF.

At least ten counts were recorded for this clonotype. The chain joins TRBV7-3 to TRBJ2-1; TRBD1 agrees at 10 bases. The CDR3 consists of 15 residues. V shed 7 bases, J shed 8 bases, and the junction held 11 bases outside the gene matches. The germline V gene encodes CDR1 SGHTA and CDR2 FQGTGA. The CDR3 coding sequence is TGTGCCAGCACCTCAAGAGGGACAGGGGTGGATGAGCAGTTCTTC. Translating it yields CASTSRGTGVDEQFF.

The table lists this clonotype with many counts. This rearrangement joins TRBV11-2 to TRBJ1-4; TRBD1 might be the D (5 bases). The germline V and J ends were trimmed by 3 bases and 0 bases, with 8 bases remaining between them. Germline lookup yields CDR1 SGHAT and CDR2 FQNNGV. The CDR3 sequence is 15 residues long. This CDR3 reads CASSLDKTTNEKLFF. The CDR3 DNA follows: TGTGCCAGCAGCTTGGACAAAACAACTAATGAAAAACTGTTTTTT.